The 26 T cell receptor beta chains reported below all come from one sample, sequenced in a study of OX40 agonist ivuxolimab in advanced cancers. Generated by immunoSEQ multiplex PCR, the TCRdb table keeps only in-frame clones and is missing some. The sample has about 45,000 clones, 88% seen once; the top ten hold less than 1.3%. This specimen consisted of CD4+ or CD8+ T cells sorted from blood, obtained in a trial of the OX40 agonist ivuxolimab. The receptor source for this set is an adult with an advanced solid tumor such as melanoma, head and neck, liver or kidney cancer.

V usage is TRBV11-2 and J usage is TRBJ1-2; D is possibly TRBD1 (5 bases). V lost 5 bases and J 2 bases, leaving 12 bases between the germline ends. CDR1 is SGHAT, CDR2 FQNNGV, per germline. The CDR3 runs 14 residues. The CDR3 loop reads CASSPSTDNYGYTF. CDR3 nucleotide sequence: TGTGCCAGCAGCCCCTCGACAGACAACTATGGCTACACCTTC.

The chain combines TRBV6-6 with TRBJ1-2; 10 nucleotides match TRBD1. The CDR3 consists of 14 residues. V dropped 6 bases and J dropped 7; count of bases not matched to a gene: 8. CDR1 is MNHNY, CDR2 SVGAGI, per germline (reference sequence). The CDR3 DNA reads TGTGCCAGCAGGAGACCGGGACAGGGGAGTGGCTACACCTTC. Protein sequence: CASRRPGQGSGYTF.

CDR3 coding DNA: TGCGCCAGCAGCTTGGGGATGGGAGTTAATGAGCAGTTCTTC. Translating it yields CASSLGMGVNEQFF. This chain joins TRBV5-1 and TRBJ2-1, with a possible D match to TRBD2 (5 bases). This CDR3 is 14 amino acids long. V was trimmed by 0 bases and J by 7 bases, leaving 11 bases between them. The germline CDR1 and CDR2 sequences are SGHRS and YFSETQ.

CDR3 sequence reads: CASTQGRGRNTIYF. CDR3 nucleotides: TGTGCCAGCACCCAAGGACGGGGTCGAAACACCATATATTTT. The chain carries TRBV2 and TRBJ1-3; D gene unclear. The V end was cut by 7 bases, the J end by 5 bases, with 15 bases between. The CDR3 is 14 residues long. Germline CDR1 SNHLY, CDR2 FYNNEI.

The V and J genes are TRBV11-1 and TRBJ2-3, with 11 bases identical to TRBD2. The CDR3 is made up of 18 amino acids. The V gene end was trimmed by 1 base and the J gene end by 4 bases; junction bases not matched to a gene: 10. Germline assignment: CDR1 SGHAT and CDR2 FQDESV (reference sequence). The CDR3 bases are TGTGCCAGCAGCTTAGTGGCTAGCGGGAGGAGCGCCGCAGATACGCAGTATTTT. The encoded protein is CASSLVASGRSAADTQYF.

The chain has TRBV4-2 and TRBJ2-1, with TRBD1 matching 9 bases. V trimming: 0 bases; J trimming: 6 bases; junction bases outside the gene matches: 12. Germline V CDR1 and CDR2: LGHNA, YNFKEQ. CDR3 length equals 18 residues. The CDR3 nucleotides read TGTGCCAGCAGCCAAGATCGTATTGGGACAGGGAATTTCAATGAGCAGTTCTTC. This codes for CASSQDRIGTGNFNEQFF.

V gene TRBV5-1 combines with J gene TRBJ2-5; D uncertain. The V and J ends lost 1 base and 4 bases respectively, with 5 bases between them. This CDR3 region has 12 residues. The germline CDR1 and CDR2 sequences are SGHRS and YFSETQ. The CDR3 region has the DNA TGCGCCAGCAGCTTGATTAGAGAGACCCAGTACTTC. Residues: CASSLIRETQYF.

This clone was observed once. The rearrangement joins TRBV6-6 to TRBJ2-2; 9 positions match TRBD1. This CDR3 comprises 15 residues. J lost 7 bases, V lost 8 bases, and 11 bases had no gene match. Germline V CDR1 and CDR2: MNHNY, SVGAGI (reference sequence). In DNA, the CDR3 is TGTGCCAGCTATCAGAACAGGGGGCGCGGCGGGGAGCTGTTTTTT. Protein sequence: CASYQNRGRGGELFF.

The V and J genes are TRBV10-3 and TRBJ1-2; weak D call: TRBD1 (6 bases). Germline V lookup: CDR1 ENHRY, CDR2 SYGVKD. V lost 0 bases, J lost 0 bases, and 11 bases lay in between. The CDR3 consists of 16 residues. The CDR3 DNA reads as TGTGCCATCAGTGAGTCGCAGGACAGAACTAACTATGGCTACACCTTC. Encoded protein: CAISESQDRTNYGYTF.

This chain joins TRBV7-8 and TRBJ2-3, with 11 positions matching TRBD2. Germline CDR1 and CDR2: SGHVS and FQNEAQ. The ends lost 4 bases at V and 1 base at J; junction bases unmatched: 4. There are 16 residues in the CDR3. CDR3 loop: CASSWVAGGGTDTQYF. In DNA, the CDR3 is TGTGCCAGCAGCTGGGTAGCGGGAGGGGGCACAGATACGCAGTATTTT.

The rearrangement joins TRBV7-3 to TRBJ2-7, with 7 bases fitting TRBD2. Germline V CDR1 and CDR2: SGHTA, FQGTGA. V shed 4 bases and J 3 bases; nucleotides not matched to a gene: 3. The CDR3 sequence is 13 residues long. The CDR3 protein is CASSSGLDYEQYF. The CDR3 DNA sequence: TGTGCCAGCAGCTCTGGACTAGACTACGAGCAGTACTTC.

The chain combines TRBV27 with TRBJ1-5; no firm D call. Germline CDR1 MNHEY, CDR2 SMNVEV (reference sequence). Between the trimmed V and J ends, which lost 2 bases and 6 bases, there was a span of 8 bases. CDR3 length equals 13 residues. In DNA, the CDR3 is TGTGCCAGCAGTTTAGCTAGAGGTCAGCCCCAGCATTTT. This encodes CASSLARGQPQHF.

This clone has more than one count but fewer than ten. The chain combines TRBV28 with TRBJ1-4; weak D call: TRBD1 (5 bases). The length of the CDR3 is 11 residues. V was cut by 7 bases and J by 13 bases, with 13 bases left in between. Germline assignment: CDR1 MDHEN and CDR2 SYDVKM. The CDR3 region is CASIGANVLFF. CDR3 coding DNA: TGTGCCAGCATTGGGGCGAATGTACTGTTTTTT.

The chain combines TRBV19 with TRBJ2-1, with 9 positions matching TRBD2. Germline CDR1 LNHDA, CDR2 SQIVND (reference sequence). The V segment lost 6 bases and the J segment 2 bases; nucleotides outside the gene matches: 5. The CDR3 covers 15 residues. The CDR3 DNA follows: TGTGCCAGTAGCAAAGCGGGAGGAACCTACAATGAGCAGTTCTTC. It yields the protein CASSKAGGTYNEQFF.

This clone was found once. This rearrangement joins TRBV18 to TRBJ2-3, with 9 bases that match TRBD1. This CDR3 comprises 12 residues. CDR1 KGHSH and CDR2 LQKENI come from the germline V gene. V lost 4 bases and J lost 10; bases outside the gene matches: 3. CDR3 sequence reads: CASSLRQGAQYF. The CDR3 nucleotides read TGTGCCAGCTCACTAAGACAGGGGGCGCAGTATTTT.

This clone was seen a few times. The gene calls are TRBV4-3 and TRBJ2-2; the match to TRBD2 covers 9 bases. This CDR3 is built from 16 residues. Trimming cost V 2 bases and J 1 base; bases outside gene matches: 2. Germline V gives CDR1 LGHNA, CDR2 YSLEER. CDR3 region: CASSQRRGGNTGELFF. CDR3 DNA: TGCGCCAGCAGCCAACGGCGGGGGGGGAACACCGGGGAGCTGTTTTTT.

This clone has more than one count but fewer than ten. This chain connects TRBV7-2 to TRBJ1-2; TRBD1 might be the D (6 bases). V was clipped by 5 bases and J by 4 bases, with 14 bases between them. Germline lookup yields CDR1 SGHTA and CDR2 FQGNSA. The CDR3 sequence is 14 residues long. CDR3: CASSRRTETYGYTF. CDR3 coding DNA: TGTGCCAGCAGCCGCAGGACAGAAACCTATGGCTACACCTTC.

V and J are TRBV9 and TRBJ2-3, with TRBD1 matching over 7 bases. With 0 bases clipped from V and 4 bases from J, the junction kept 2 bases outside the gene matches. The CDR3 length is 14 residues. CDR1 SGDLS and CDR2 YYNGEE come from the germline V gene. CDR3 protein: CASSVVGGADTQYF. CDR3 bases: TGTGCCAGCAGCGTAGTAGGGGGCGCAGATACGCAGTATTTT.

The rearrangement uses TRBV18 and TRBJ2-7, with D perhaps TRBD2 (6 bases). CDR1 is KGHSH, CDR2 LQKENI, per germline. The length of the CDR3 is 12 residues. V was clipped by 4 bases and J by 4 bases, with 8 bases between them. The CDR3 DNA follows: TGTGCCAGCTCACTGGGGACTTACGAGCAGTACTTC. Residues: CASSLGTYEQYF.

The chain combines TRBV29-1 with TRBJ2-3, with 10 bases lining up with TRBD2. The CDR3 is made up of 15 amino acids. Germline CDR1 reads SQVTM; CDR2 reads ANQGSEA. The trim removed 4 bases at V and 2 bases at J, leaving 6 bases unmatched. The CDR3 sequence: CSVAGLAGATDTQYF. Written as DNA, the CDR3 is TGCAGCGTTGCAGGTCTAGCGGGGGCCACAGATACGCAGTATTTT.

This chain links TRBV11-2 with TRBJ2-2; unclear D gene. There are 14 residues in the CDR3. V was shortened by 5 bases and J by 1 base, with 8 bases between the two germline ends. Germline CDR1 is SGHAT and CDR2 is FQNNGV. CDR3 protein: CASSPNGNTGELFF. Written as DNA, the CDR3 is TGTGCCAGCAGCCCAAACGGGAACACCGGGGAGCTGTTTTTT.

The chain is built from TRBV28 and TRBJ1-4; a weak D match, TRBD1 (6 bases). Germline CDR1 MDHEN, CDR2 SYDVKM. V dropped 5 bases and J dropped 14 bases, with 12 bases sitting between them. CDR3 length: 11 amino acids. The CDR3 protein is CASSHRVYLFF. DNA of the CDR3: TGTGCCAGCAGTCACAGGGTATATCTGTTTTTT.

The chain employs TRBV5-6 and TRBJ1-6, with D perhaps matching TRBD1 (5 bases). This CDR3 contains 15 residues. The V and J ends lost 4 bases and 11 bases respectively, with 19 bases between them. Germline CDR1 and CDR2: SGHDT and YYEEEE. As DNA, the CDR3 is TGTGCCAGCAGCGGGGGTTTGACGGTGAACCCACCCCTCCACTTT. It yields the protein CASSGGLTVNPPLHF.

This rearrangement joins TRBV10-3 to TRBJ2-5, with 7 bases lining up with TRBD1. V shed 3 bases, J shed 5 bases, and the junction held 3 bases outside the gene matches. The CDR3 has 13 residues. CDR1 ENHRY and CDR2 SYGVKD come from the germline V gene. The CDR3: CAISDGQVETQYF. CDR3 nucleotide sequence: TGTGCCATCAGTGACGGACAGGTGGAGACCCAGTACTTC.

The CDR3 reads CASSLVFGEGQPQHF. Written as DNA, the CDR3 is TGCGCCAGCAGCTTGGTCTTCGGGGAAGGTCAGCCCCAGCATTTT. The chain employs TRBV5-1 and TRBJ1-5; the D is unclear. CDR3 length: 15 amino acids. Trimming took off 0 bases at V and 6 bases at J, with 13 bases between the two ends. Germline V gene data show CDR1 as SGHRS and CDR2 as YFSETQ.

V is TRBV5-1 and J is TRBJ2-2; D is tentatively TRBD1 or TRBD2 (5 bases each). Germline V lookup: CDR1 SGHRS, CDR2 YFSETQ. V gave up 6 bases and J gave up 5 bases, with 20 bases separating them. The CDR3 covers 16 residues. Here the CDR3 reads CASTTNPGSETGELFF. CDR3 nucleotide sequence: TGCGCCAGCACTACAAACCCAGGGAGTGAGACCGGGGAGCTGTTTTTT.